Shown below are 21 T cell receptor beta chains from a single sample sequenced in a study of cytomegalovirus exposure and HLA in healthy donors. In the PCR, 60 Vbeta and 13 Jbeta primers were used. Generated by immunoSEQ multiplex PCR, the TCRdb table keeps only in-frame clones and is missing some. The sample holds about 150,000 clones, around 79% seen once. Source material: PBMCs. These receptor sequences come from a man aged 25 to 40 in good health and CMV-seropositive.

This chain links TRBV9 with TRBJ2-5; a weak D match, TRBD2 (6 bases). CDR3 size: 14 residues. Trimming removed 4 bases from V and 5 bases from J, with 15 bases in between. Germline CDR1 reads SGDLS; CDR2 reads YYNGEE. In DNA form, the CDR3 reads TGTGCCAGCAGCTCCGTCCCGGGACTCGAGACCCAGTACTTC. Encoded protein: CASSSVPGLETQYF. Supplemented by reference TRBV9 and TRBJ2-5, the full variable domain reads DSGVTQTPKHLITATGQRVTLRCSPRSGDLSVYWYQQSLDQGLQFLIQYYNGEERAKGNILERFSAQQFPDLHSELNLSSLELGDSALYFCASSSVPGLETQYFGPGTRLLVL.

The chain links TRBV2 to TRBJ1-6, with TRBD1 identical over 7 bases. There are 15 residues in the CDR3. Trimming at V came to 6 bases and at J to 0 bases, leaving 2 bases not matched to a gene. Per germline, CDR1 SNHLY and CDR2 FYNNEI. DNA for the CDR3: TGTGCCAGCAGGGGGACAGTCTCCTATAATTCACCCCTCCACTTT. This encodes CASRGTVSYNSPLHF.

The rearrangement uses TRBV6-1 and TRBJ2-7; the D is unclear. The CDR3 extends over 11 amino acids. The V gene lost 5 bases and the J gene lost 4 bases, with 6 bases spanning the gap. The germline CDR1 and CDR2 sequences are MNHNS and SASEGT. The CDR3 is CASSNFYEQYF. The CDR3 bases are TGTGCCAGCAGTAACTTTTACGAGCAGTACTTC.

This clone was detected only once. The chain couples TRBV4-3 to TRBJ1-2, with 8 bases fitting TRBD1. V shed 0 bases and J 8 bases; nucleotides not matched to a gene: 5. CDR1 is LGHNA and CDR2 is YSLEER in the germline V gene. The CDR3 length is 14 residues. CDR3 bases: TGCGCCAGCAGCCAAGATGGGACAGGAGGCGGCTACACCTTC. Translation gives CASSQDGTGGGYTF.

This sequence joins TRBV28 and TRBJ1-3; D gene uncertain. CDR1 MDHEN and CDR2 SYDVKM come from the germline V gene. This CDR3 spans 14 amino acids. The V gene lost 6 bases and the J gene lost 9 bases, with 18 bases spanning the gap. The CDR3 reads CASSSRSLVVTIYF. As DNA, the CDR3 is TGTGCCAGCAGCTCGAGGTCGCTCGTGGTCACCATATATTTT.

This rearrangement joins TRBV4-2 to TRBJ2-7, with TRBD1 identical over 9 bases. The CDR3 covers 14 residues. Germline assignment: CDR1 LGHNA and CDR2 YNFKEQ. With 6 bases clipped from V and 7 bases from J, the junction kept 10 bases outside the gene matches. The DNA for the CDR3 is TGTGCCAGCAGTTACCTGGGACAGGGAGGAGAGCAGTACTTC. Translating gives CASSYLGQGGEQYF.

This chain connects TRBV28 to TRBJ2-7, with 7 nucleotides matching TRBD1. This CDR3 has 15 amino acids. In germline, CDR1 is MDHEN, CDR2 SYDVKM. V lost 6 bases to trimming and J lost 4 bases; unmatched junction nucleotides: 12. CDR3: CASSPGRTGSYEQYF. CDR3 DNA: TGTGCCAGCAGCCCTGGTAGGACAGGTTCTTACGAGCAGTACTTC.

V gene TRBV5-8 combines with J gene TRBJ1-2, with TRBD1 identical over 8 bases. CDR1 and CDR2 from the germline V gene are SGHTS and YDEGEE. Trimming cost V 4 bases and J 0 bases; bases outside gene matches: 8. The CDR3 covers 16 residues. In nucleotides, the CDR3 is TGTGCCAGCAGCCCGACAGGGGTCCCCTCTAACTATGGCTACACCTTC. Translated, it gives CASSPTGVPSNYGYTF.

The rearrangement uses TRBV5-6 and TRBJ2-7, with TRBD2 identical over 8 bases. The CDR3 contains 14 residues. CDR1 is SGHDT and CDR2 is YYEEEE in the germline V gene. V trimming: 3 bases; J trimming: 3 bases; junction bases outside the gene matches: 5. CDR3 coding DNA: TGTGCCAGCAGCTCCCTTACTAGCGGCTACGAGCAGTACTTC. Amino acid sequence: CASSSLTSGYEQYF. The variable domain in full, completed from reference TRBV5-6 and TRBJ2-7, reads DAGVTQSPTHLIKTRGQQVTLRCSPKSGHDTVSWYQQALGQGPQFIFQYYEEEERQRGNFPDRFSGHQFPNYSSELNVNALLLGDSALYLCASSSLTSGYEQYFGPGTRLTVT.

This chain connects TRBV6-1 to TRBJ2-5; possible D gene TRBD2, 5 bases. V was clipped by 4 bases and J by 5 bases, with 14 bases between them. The CDR3 spans 14 residues. The germline CDR1 and CDR2 sequences are MNHNS and SASEGT. This CDR3 reads CASSVGWAGETQYF. The CDR3 DNA sequence: TGTGCCAGCAGTGTTGGGTGGGCGGGTGAGACCCAGTACTTC.

The J gene is TRBJ2-3, the V gene TRBV6-1; tentative D call: TRBD1 (5 bases). The CDR3 is made up of 15 amino acids. Germline loops: CDR1 MNHNS, CDR2 SASEGT. Trimming removed 4 bases from V and 2 bases from J, with 13 bases in between. CDR3 amino acids: CASSGLGRTTDTQYF. DNA of the CDR3: TGTGCCAGCAGTGGGTTGGGGCGAACCACAGATACGCAGTATTTT.

This rearrangement joins TRBV6-5 to TRBJ1-2; a weak D match, TRBD1 (6 bases). This CDR3 region has 14 residues. Between the trimmed V and J ends, which lost 4 bases and 2 bases, there was a span of 11 bases. Germline values: CDR1 MNHEY, CDR2 SVGAGI. The CDR3 DNA reads as TGTGCCAGCAGTTTCGGACAGTGGAACTATGGCTACACCTTC. Its translation: CASSFGQWNYGYTF.

The V call is TRBV4-3, the J call TRBJ2-2, with TRBD2 matching over 8 bases. J was trimmed by 4 bases and V by 3 bases; bases with no gene match: 7. CDR3 length: 16 residues. The germline V gene has CDR1 LGHNA and CDR2 YSLEER. The CDR3: CASSQGAGALTGELFF. The CDR3 bases are TGCGCCAGCAGCCAGGGAGCGGGGGCCCTCACCGGGGAGCTGTTTTTT.

This rearrangement joins TRBV28 to TRBJ1-4, with D tentatively TRBD1 (6 bases). CDR3 length equals 15 residues. Germline CDR1 reads MDHEN; CDR2 reads SYDVKM. With 4 bases removed from V and 1 base from J, the gap between germline ends came to 10 bases. DNA of the CDR3: TGTGCCAGCAGTTCGGCAGGGGTAACTAATGAAAAACTGTTTTTT. This translates into CASSSAGVTNEKLFF.

Here the CDR3 reads CASASGYEQYF. The CDR3 DNA reads TGTGCCTCCGCGAGCGGTTATGAGCAGTACTTC. The rearrangement joins TRBV2 to TRBJ2-7, with D perhaps TRBD2 (5 bases). The germline V and J ends were trimmed by 11 bases and 7 bases, with 15 bases remaining between them. The V gene's germline CDR1 is SNHLY and CDR2 FYNNEI. This CDR3 comprises 11 residues.

The chain has TRBV15 and TRBJ2-3; no reliable D call. The CDR3 has 14 residues. Per the germline V gene, CDR1 is LNHNV and CDR2 is YYDKDF (reference sequence). V shed 3 bases and J shed 0 bases, with 7 bases lying between them. CDR3 sequence (DNA): TGTGCCACCAGCAGGTCAGGAAGCACAGATACGCAGTATTTT. Translation gives CATSRSGSTDTQYF. The whole variable domain, filled in from reference TRBV15 and TRBJ2-3, reads DAMVIQNPRYQVTQFGKPVTLSCSQTLNHNVMYWYQQKSSQAPKLLFHYYDKDFNNEADTPDNFQSRRPNTSFCFLDIRSPGLGDTAMYLCATSRSGSTDTQYFGPGTRLTVL.

This chain joins TRBV5-8 and TRBJ2-5; 7 positions match TRBD2. The J call may be wrong; the DNA end is better matched by TRBJ2-7. Germline-derived CDR1 and CDR2 are SGHTS and YDEGEE. This CDR3 contains 14 residues. CDR3 amino acids: CASSRAGKGYEQYF. CDR3 nucleotide sequence: TGTGCCAGCAGTCGAGCGGGAAAGGGCTACGAGCAGTACTTC.

The chain has TRBV28 and TRBJ1-4; 7 bases are a match to TRBD1. V shed 3 bases, J shed 8 bases, and the junction held 9 bases outside the gene matches. This CDR3 spans 15 amino acids. Germline V gene data show CDR1 as MDHEN and CDR2 as SYDVKM. The chain's CDR3 is CASSFLSQGREKLFF. The CDR3 DNA sequence: TGTGCCAGCAGTTTTTTATCACAGGGGAGGGAAAAACTGTTTTTT.

This clone was seen repeatedly, ten times or more. CDR3: CASSEYSTSGLSYEQYF. The CDR3 coding sequence is TGTGCCAGCAGTGAATATTCGACTAGCGGGCTCTCCTACGAGCAGTACTTC. V usage is TRBV2 and J usage is TRBJ2-7; 10 positions agree with TRBD2. The CDR3 totals 17 residues. With V trimmed by 2 bases and J by 0 bases, 7 bases remained unmatched. Germline lookup yields CDR1 SNHLY and CDR2 FYNNEI.

The chain recombines TRBV30 with TRBJ1-6; D call uncertain. The V and J ends lost 4 bases and 7 bases respectively, with 5 bases between them. In germline, CDR1 is GTSNPN, CDR2 SVGIG (reference sequence). CDR3 size: 11 residues. The CDR3 spells CAWTLNSPLHF. The CDR3 DNA is TGTGCCTGGACCCTAAATTCACCCCTCCACTTT. The whole variable domain, filled in from reference TRBV30 and TRBJ1-6, reads SQTIHQWPATLVQPVGSPLSLECTVEGTSNPNLYWYRQAAGRGLQLLFYSVGIGQISSEVPQNLSASRPQDRQFILSSKKLLLSDSGFYLCAWTLNSPLHFGNGTRLTVT.

The chain recombines TRBV5-1 with TRBJ2-7, with TRBD2 matching 8 bases. Germline assignment: CDR1 SGHRS and CDR2 YFSETQ. This CDR3 has 14 amino acids. V dropped 3 bases and J dropped 3; count of bases not matched to a gene: 5. The CDR3 bases are TGCGCCAGCAGCTCGGGGGGGGCTAGCTACGAGCAGTACTTC. It yields the protein CASSSGGASYEQYF. Full variable domain (outside the CDR3, taken from reference TRBV5-1 and TRBJ2-7): KAGVTQTPRYLIKTRGQQVTLSCSPISGHRSVSWYQQTPGQGLQFLFEYFSETQRNKGNFPGRFSGRQFSNSRSEMNVSTLELGDSALYLCASSSGGASYEQYFGPGTRLTVT.